The T cell receptor (beta chain) under discussion was sequenced for a study of control samples from healthy donors and cancer patients. The CDR3 consists of 16 residues. V was cut by 0 bases and J by 2 bases, with 11 bases left in between. Germline loops: CDR1 LNHNV, CDR2 YYDKDF (reference sequence). Using immunoSEQ multiplex PCR, the repertoire was profiled, and TCRdb retains in-frame clones only, with some absent. This table has some 90,000 clones, 86% appearing once. Sequencing used blood. The receptor's source is a woman between 45 and 60 years old in good health. This chain links TRBV15 with TRBJ2-1; the D is unclear. CDR3 amino acids: CATSRDPGRTYNEQFF. DNA of the CDR3: TGTGCCACCAGCAGAGATCCAGGACGTACCTACAATGAGCAGTTCTTC.